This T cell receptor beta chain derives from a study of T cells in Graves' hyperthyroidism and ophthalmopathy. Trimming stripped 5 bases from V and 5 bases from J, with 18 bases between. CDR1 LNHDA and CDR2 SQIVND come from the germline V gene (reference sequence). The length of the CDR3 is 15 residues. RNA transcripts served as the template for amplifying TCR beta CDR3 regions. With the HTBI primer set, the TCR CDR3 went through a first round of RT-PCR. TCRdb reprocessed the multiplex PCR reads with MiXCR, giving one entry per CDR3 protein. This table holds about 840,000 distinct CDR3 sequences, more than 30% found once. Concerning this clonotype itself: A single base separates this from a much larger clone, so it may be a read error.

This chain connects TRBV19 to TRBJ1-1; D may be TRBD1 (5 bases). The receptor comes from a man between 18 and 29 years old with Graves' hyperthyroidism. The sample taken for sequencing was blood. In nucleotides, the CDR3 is TGTGCCAGTAGTGTAAACGGGCAGGGCTTGACTGAAGCTTTCTTT. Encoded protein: CASSVNGQGLTEAFF.